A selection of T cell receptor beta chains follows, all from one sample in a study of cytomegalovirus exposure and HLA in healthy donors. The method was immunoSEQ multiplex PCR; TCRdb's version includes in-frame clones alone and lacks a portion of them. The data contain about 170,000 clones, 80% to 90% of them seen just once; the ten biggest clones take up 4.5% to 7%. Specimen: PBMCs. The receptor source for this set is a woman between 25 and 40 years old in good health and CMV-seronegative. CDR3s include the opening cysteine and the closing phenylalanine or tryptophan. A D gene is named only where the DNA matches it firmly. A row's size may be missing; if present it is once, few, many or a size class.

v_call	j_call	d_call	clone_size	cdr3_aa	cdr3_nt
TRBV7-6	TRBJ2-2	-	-	CASSPGPGSTGELFF	TGTGCCAGCAGCCCGGGGCCGGGGTCCACCGGGGAGCTGTTTTTT
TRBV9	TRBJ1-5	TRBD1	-	CASSFGTANQPQHF	TGTGCCAGCAGCTTTGGGACAGCGAATCAGCCCCAGCATTTT
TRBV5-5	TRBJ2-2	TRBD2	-	CASSLGLAGVPTGELFF	TGTGCCAGCAGCCTGGGACTAGCGGGAGTGCCCACCGGGGAGCTGTTTTTT
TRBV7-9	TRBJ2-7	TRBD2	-	CASSLGGLAGERSYEQYF	TGTGCCAGCAGCTTAGGGGGACTAGCGGGAGAACGGTCCTACGAGCAGTACTTC
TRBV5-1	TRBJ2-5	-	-	CASRSGDLAGETQYF	TGCGCCAGCAGAAGTGGGGATTTGGCGGGAGAGACCCAGTACTTC
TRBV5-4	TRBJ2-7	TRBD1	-	CASSQGQGAYEQYF	TGTGCCAGCAGCCAGGGACAGGGAGCCTACGAGCAGTACTTC
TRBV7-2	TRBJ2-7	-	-	CASSQGVGRAWEQYF	TGTGCCAGCAGCCAGGGGGTAGGGAGGGCCTGGGAGCAGTACTTC
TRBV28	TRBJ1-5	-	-	CASIARETQRPVNQPQHF	TGTGCCAGCATCGCAAGGGAGACCCAACGCCCCGTCAATCAGCCCCAGCATTTT
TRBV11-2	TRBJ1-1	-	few	CASSLGGTAFF	TGTGCCAGCAGCTTAGGTGGGACCGCTTTCTTT
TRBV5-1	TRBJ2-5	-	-	CASSLAPAGPQETQYF	TGCGCCAGCAGCTTGGCTCCGGCAGGGCCCCAAGAGACCCAGTACTTC
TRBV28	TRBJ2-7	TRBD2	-	CASSSNLAGAYEQYF	TGTGCCAGCAGTTCGAACCTAGCGGGAGCTTACGAGCAGTACTTC
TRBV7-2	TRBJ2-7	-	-	CASSLVGGGYEQYF	TGTGCCAGCAGCTTAGTAGGGGGGGGCTACGAGCAGTACTTC
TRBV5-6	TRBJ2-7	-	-	CASSFKSYEQYF	TGTGCCAGCAGCTTTAAGTCCTACGAGCAGTACTTC
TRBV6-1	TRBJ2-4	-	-	CASSSEFKNIQYF	TGTGCCAGCAGTTCGGAGTTCAAAAACATTCAGTACTTC
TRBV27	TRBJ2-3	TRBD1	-	CASSRDRDGTDTQYF	TGTGCCAGCAGTCGGGACAGGGATGGGACAGATACGCAGTATTTT
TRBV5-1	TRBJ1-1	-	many	CASSPIEIGKAFF	TGCGCCAGCAGCCCCATAGAGATTGGGAAGGCTTTCTTT
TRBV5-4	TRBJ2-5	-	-	CASSSVGLVGETQYF	TGTGCCAGCAGCTCGGTGGGTTTGGTGGGAGAGACCCAGTACTTC